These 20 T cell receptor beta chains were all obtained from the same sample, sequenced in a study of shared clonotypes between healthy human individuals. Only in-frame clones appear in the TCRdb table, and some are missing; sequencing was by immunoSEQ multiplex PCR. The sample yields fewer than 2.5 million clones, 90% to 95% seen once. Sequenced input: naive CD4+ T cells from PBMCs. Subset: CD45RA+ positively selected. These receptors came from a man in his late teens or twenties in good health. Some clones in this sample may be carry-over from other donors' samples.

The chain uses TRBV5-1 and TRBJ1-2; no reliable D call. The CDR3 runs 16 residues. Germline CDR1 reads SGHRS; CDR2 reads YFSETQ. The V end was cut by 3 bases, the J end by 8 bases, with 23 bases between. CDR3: CASSSLTGASTEGYTF. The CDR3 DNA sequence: TGCGCCAGCAGCTCTTTGACGGGAGCGTCCACTGAGGGCTACACCTTC.

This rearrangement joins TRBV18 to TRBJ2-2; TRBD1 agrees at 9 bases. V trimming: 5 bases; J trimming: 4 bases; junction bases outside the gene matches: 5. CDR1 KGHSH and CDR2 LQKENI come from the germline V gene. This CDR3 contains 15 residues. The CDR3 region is CASSWTGVITGELFF. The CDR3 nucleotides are TGTGCCAGCTCATGGACAGGGGTGATCACCGGGGAGCTGTTTTTT.

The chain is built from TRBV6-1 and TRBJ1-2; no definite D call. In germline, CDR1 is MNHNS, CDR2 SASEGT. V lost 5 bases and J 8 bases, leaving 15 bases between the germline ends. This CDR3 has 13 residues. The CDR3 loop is CASSFEPVGGYTF. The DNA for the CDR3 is TGTGCCAGCAGTTTCGAACCCGTGGGGGGCTACACCTTC.

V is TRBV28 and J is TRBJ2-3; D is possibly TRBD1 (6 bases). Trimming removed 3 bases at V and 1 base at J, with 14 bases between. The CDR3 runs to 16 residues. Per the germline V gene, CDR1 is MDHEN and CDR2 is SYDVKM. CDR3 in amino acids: CASSLAGAGGTDTQYF. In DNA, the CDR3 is TGTGCCAGCAGTTTGGCTGGGGCAGGGGGCACAGATACGCAGTATTTT.

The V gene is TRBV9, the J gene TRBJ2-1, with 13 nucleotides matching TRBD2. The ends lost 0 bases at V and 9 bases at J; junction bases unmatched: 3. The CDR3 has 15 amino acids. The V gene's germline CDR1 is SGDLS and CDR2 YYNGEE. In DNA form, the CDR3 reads TGTGCCAGCAGCGTAGGGACTAGCGGGAGTATTGAGCAGTTCTTC. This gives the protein CASSVGTSGSIEQFF.

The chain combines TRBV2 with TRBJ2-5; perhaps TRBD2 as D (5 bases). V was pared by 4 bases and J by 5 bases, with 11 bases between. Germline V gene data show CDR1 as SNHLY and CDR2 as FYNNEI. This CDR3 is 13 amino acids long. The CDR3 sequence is CASSVEAPETQYF. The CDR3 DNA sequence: TGTGCCAGCAGTGTGGAGGCTCCGGAGACCCAGTACTTC.

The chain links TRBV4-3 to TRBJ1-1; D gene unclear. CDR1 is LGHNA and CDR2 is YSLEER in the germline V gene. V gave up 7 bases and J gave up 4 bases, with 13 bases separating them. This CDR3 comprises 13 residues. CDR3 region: CASTATVGTEAFF. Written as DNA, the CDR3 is TGCGCCAGCACAGCCACGGTAGGCACTGAAGCTTTCTTT.

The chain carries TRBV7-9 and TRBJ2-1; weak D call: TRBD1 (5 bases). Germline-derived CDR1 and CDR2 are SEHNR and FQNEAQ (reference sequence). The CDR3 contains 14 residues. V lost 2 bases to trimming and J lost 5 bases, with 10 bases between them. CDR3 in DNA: TGTGCCAGCAGCTTATATGGGGCAAACAATGAGCAGTTCTTC. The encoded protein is CASSLYGANNEQFF.

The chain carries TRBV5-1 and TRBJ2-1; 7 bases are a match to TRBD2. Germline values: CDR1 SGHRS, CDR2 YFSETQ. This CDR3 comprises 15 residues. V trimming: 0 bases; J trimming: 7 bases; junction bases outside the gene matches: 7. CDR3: CASSLEASGTNEQFF. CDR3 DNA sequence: TGCGCCAGCAGCTTGGAGGCTAGCGGTACAAATGAGCAGTTCTTC.

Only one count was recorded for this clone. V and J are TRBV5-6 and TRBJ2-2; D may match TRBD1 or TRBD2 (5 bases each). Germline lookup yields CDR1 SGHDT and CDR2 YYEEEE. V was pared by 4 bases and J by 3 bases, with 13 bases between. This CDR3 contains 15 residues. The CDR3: CASSRLQGDTGELFF. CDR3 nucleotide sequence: TGTGCCAGCAGCCGATTGCAGGGAGACACCGGGGAGCTGTTTTTT.

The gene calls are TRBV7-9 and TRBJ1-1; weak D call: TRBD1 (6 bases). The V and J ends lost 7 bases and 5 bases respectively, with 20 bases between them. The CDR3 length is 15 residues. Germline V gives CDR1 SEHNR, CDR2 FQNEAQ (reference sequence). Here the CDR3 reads CASTVEQGSITEAFF. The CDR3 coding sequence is TGTGCCAGCACCGTTGAACAGGGTTCGATTACTGAAGCTTTCTTT.

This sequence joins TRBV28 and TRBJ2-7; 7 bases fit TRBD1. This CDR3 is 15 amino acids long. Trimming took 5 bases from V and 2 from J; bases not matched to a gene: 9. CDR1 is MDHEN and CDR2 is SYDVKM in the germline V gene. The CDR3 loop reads CASSTQQGNTYEQYF. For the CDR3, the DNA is TGTGCCAGCAGTACTCAACAGGGGAACACCTACGAGCAGTACTTC. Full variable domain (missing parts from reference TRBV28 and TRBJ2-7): DVKVTQSSRYLVKRTGEKVFLECVQDMDHENMFWYRQDPGLGLRLIYFSYDVKMKEKGDIPEGYSVSREKKERFSLILESASTNQTSMYLCASSTQQGNTYEQYFGPGTRLTVT.

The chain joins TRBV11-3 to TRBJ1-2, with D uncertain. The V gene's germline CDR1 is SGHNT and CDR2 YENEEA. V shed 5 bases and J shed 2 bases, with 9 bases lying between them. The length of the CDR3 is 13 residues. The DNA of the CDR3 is TGTGCCAGCAGCCCGGGAGACAACTATGGCTACACCTTC. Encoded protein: CASSPGDNYGYTF.

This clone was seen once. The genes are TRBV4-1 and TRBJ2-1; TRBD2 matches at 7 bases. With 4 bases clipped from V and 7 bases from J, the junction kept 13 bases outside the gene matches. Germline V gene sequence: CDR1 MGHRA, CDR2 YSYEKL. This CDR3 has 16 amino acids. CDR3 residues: CASSPPTSYRGNEQFF. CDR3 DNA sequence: TGCGCCAGCAGCCCACCGACTAGCTATAGAGGTAATGAGCAGTTCTTC.

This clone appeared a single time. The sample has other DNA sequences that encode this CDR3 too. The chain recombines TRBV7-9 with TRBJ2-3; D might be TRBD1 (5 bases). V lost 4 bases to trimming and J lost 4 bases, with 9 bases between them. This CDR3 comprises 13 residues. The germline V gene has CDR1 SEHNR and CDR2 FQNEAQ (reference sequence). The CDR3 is CASSSTGADTQYF. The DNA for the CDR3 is TGTGCCAGCAGCTCCACAGGTGCAGATACGCAGTATTTT.

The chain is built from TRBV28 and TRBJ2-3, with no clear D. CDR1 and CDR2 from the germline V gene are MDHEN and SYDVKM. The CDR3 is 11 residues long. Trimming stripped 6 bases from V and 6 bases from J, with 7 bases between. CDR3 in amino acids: CASSPGDTQYF. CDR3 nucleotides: TGTGCCAGCAGCCCTGGGGATACGCAGTATTTT.

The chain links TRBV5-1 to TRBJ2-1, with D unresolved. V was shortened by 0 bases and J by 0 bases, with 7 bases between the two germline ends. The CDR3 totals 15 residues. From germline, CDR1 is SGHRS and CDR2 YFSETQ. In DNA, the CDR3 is TGCGCCAGCAGCTTGGCCATCAGCTCCTACAATGAGCAGTTCTTC. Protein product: CASSLAISSYNEQFF.

In DNA form, the CDR3 reads TGTGCCAGCACCTGGGACGGCTACTCCTACGAGCAGTACTTC. Protein: CASTWDGYSYEQYF. This chain connects TRBV6-1 to TRBJ2-7; tentatively, D is TRBD1 or TRBD2 (5 bases each). The CDR3 is 14 amino acids. V was shortened by 7 bases and J by 0 bases, with 13 bases between the two germline ends. Germline values: CDR1 MNHNS, CDR2 SASEGT.

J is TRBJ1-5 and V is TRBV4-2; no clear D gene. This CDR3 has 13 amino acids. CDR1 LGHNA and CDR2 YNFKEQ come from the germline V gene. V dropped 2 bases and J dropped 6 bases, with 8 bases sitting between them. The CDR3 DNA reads TGTGCCAGCAGCCAATCATTGGGTCAGCCCCAGCATTTT. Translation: CASSQSLGQPQHF.

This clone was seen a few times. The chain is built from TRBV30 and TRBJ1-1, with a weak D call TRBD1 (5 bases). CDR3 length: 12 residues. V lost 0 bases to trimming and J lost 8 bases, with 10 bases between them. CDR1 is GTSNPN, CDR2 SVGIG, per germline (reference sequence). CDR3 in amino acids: CAWSVLRTEAFF. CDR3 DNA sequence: TGTGCCTGGAGTGTACTTCGGACAGAAGCTTTCTTT.